This T cell receptor (beta chain) was captured in a study of blood T cell repertoires in COVID-19. On the study more broadly: The United States, Italy and Spain supplied acute and convalescent COVID-19 samples. Sources were T cells, B-cell-depleted T cells, or PBMCs; the material itself was cDNA or gDNA.

This CDR3 comprises 13 residues. CDR1 is LNHDA, CDR2 SQIVND, per germline (reference sequence). Trimming shortened V by 6 bases and J by 6 bases, and 14 bases separated the two germline ends. Only in-frame clones appear in the TCRdb table, and some are missing; sequencing was by immunoSEQ multiplex PCR. The sample has approximately 170,000 clones; approximately 90% are singletons. The sequence was collected from a man aged 18-30 years who had recovered from COVID-19. The V and J genes are TRBV19 and TRBJ1-2; tentative D call: TRBD1 (5 bases). Material for sequencing was peripheral blood. The CDR3 loop reads CASRSGAGNGYTF. CDR3 DNA sequence: TGTGCCAGTAGGTCTGGGGCAGGGAATGGCTACACCTTC.